This TCR beta chain was sequenced during a study of regulatory T cells in long-lasting Graves disease. TCR beta libraries were built with iRepertoire HTBI primers and Arm-PCR of CDR3 regions. TCRdb reprocessed the multiplex PCR reads with MiXCR, giving one entry per CDR3 protein. The sample records fewer than 550,000 distinct CDR3 sequences, 16% being singletons. Broader study findings: Persistent Graves' disease cases displayed lower TCR diversity than newly diagnosed ones.

A word on this clonotype: Its antigen remains unknown.

Trimming took off 6 bases at V and 7 bases at J, with 16 bases between the two ends. There are 13 residues in the CDR3. CDR1 and CDR2 (germline): MNHNS, SASEGT. Time point reported: newly diagnosed GD, antithyroid drugs for less than 3 months. There was RNA extracted from PBMCs, and the TCR library was made from it. Another study also made use of these data, one on T cells in Graves' hyperthyroidism and ophthalmopathy. Per that study: Using the HTBI primer set, a first-round RT-PCR was run on the TCR CDR3.

The source is a woman in her late teens or twenties with Graves disease. The sequencing used peripheral blood mononuclear cells (PBMCs), collected at new diagnosis, from a patient treated with antithyroid drugs. V is TRBV6-1 and J is TRBJ2-7; TRBD2 is a possible D gene (7 bases). CDR3 amino acids: CASSGGPLGEQYF. In DNA, the CDR3 is TGTGCCAGCAGCGGGGGGCCGCTCGGGGAGCAGTACTTC.